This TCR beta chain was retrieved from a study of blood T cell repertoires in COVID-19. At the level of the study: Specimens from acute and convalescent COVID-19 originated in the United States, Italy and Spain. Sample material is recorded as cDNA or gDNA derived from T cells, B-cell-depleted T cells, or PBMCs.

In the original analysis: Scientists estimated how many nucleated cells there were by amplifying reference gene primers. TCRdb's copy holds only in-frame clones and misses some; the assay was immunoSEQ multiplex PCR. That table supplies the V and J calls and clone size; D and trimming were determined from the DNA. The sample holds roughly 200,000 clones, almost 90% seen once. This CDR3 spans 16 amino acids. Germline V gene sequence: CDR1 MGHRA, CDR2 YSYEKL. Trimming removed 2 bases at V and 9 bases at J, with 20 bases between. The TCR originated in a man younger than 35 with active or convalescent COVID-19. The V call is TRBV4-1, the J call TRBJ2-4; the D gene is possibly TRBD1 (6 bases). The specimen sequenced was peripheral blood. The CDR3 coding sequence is TGCGCCAGCAGCCAAATAATCACGGACAGCCGCCGCATTCAGTACTTC. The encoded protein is CASSQIITDSRRIQYF.